This T cell receptor (beta chain) is drawn from a study of T-cell memory formation after mild COVID-19. Background on the study: TCR clusters were mostly donor specific. Overall study findings and caveats: Contracting clones from day 15 to 85 showed balanced CD4/CD8; later expanders favored CD4+. There were some responding clones in pre-infection memory, which suggested that cross-reactive memory had joined. Of the contracting clones, CD4+ ones lay mainly in CM and EM, and CD8+ ones in EMRA.

CDR3 length: 15 residues. The V gene end was trimmed by 5 bases and the J gene end by 4 bases; junction bases not matched to a gene: 6. Germline V lookup: CDR1 SGHVS, CDR2 FNYEAQ. About this clonotype itself: The antigen remains undetermined.

TCRdb re-called the 5' RACE reads through MiXCR, storing one row per CDR3 protein. The sample lists about 340,000 distinct CDR3 sequences, under 15% occurring once. The chain joins TRBV7-6 to TRBJ2-2, with 8 bases aligning to TRBD1. This TCR derives from a man aged 18 to 29 who had mild COVID-19 (a few samples of this study predate the infection). Cell type and time point are not known. Sequenced: PBMCs or a T cell subset sorted from them (not recorded which). CDR3 sequence: CASSTDRGGTGELFF. CDR3 DNA sequence: TGTGCCAGCAGCACCGACAGGGGTGGCACCGGGGAGCTGTTTTTT.